This T cell receptor beta chain was sequenced during a study of T cells in Graves' hyperthyroidism and ophthalmopathy. Study background: Before any treatment, at initial diagnosis, peripheral blood was collected. Overall study results and limits: The model foresaw ophthalmopathy a median approximately 6.3 months prior to onset. From stable hyperthyroidism, ophthalmopathy was set apart by a 13 V-J model.

In this sample, this clonotype turned up many times. The target antigen is unknown. Researchers took RNA transcripts and amplified the TCR beta CDR3 regions from them. Researchers ran a first-round RT-PCR on the TCR CDR3 using the HTBI primer set. TCRdb re-analysed the multiplex PCR reads in MiXCR, keeping a single row per CDR3 protein. This sample has around 560,000 distinct CDR3 sequences, with roughly a sixth found just once. V dropped 3 bases and J dropped 4 bases, with 7 bases sitting between them. Per the germline V gene, CDR1 is SGHVS and CDR2 is FQNEAQ. CDR3 length: 12 amino acids. Newly diagnosed hyperthyroidism, duration under 2 months, in patients aged 18 to 65.

Sequences were obtained from blood. V and J are TRBV7-8 and TRBJ2-7; D remains unclear. The receptor was derived from a young woman with Graves' hyperthyroidism. This CDR3 is CASSFGSYEQYF. The CDR3 DNA reads TGTGCCAGCAGCTTTGGCAGTTACGAGCAGTACTTC.